Given below is one T cell receptor (beta chain) in context. Its target is unknown. MiXCR, applied by TCRdb to the RT-PCR reads, yields one record per CDR3 protein. The sample yields 800,000 to 1,000,000 distinct CDR3 sequences, over 20% seen once. The CDR3 covers 15 residues. CDR1 is SEHNR and CDR2 is FQNEAQ in the germline V gene (reference sequence). The ends lost 5 bases at V and 4 bases at J; junction bases unmatched: 7. The sample is drawn from a study of response to subunit inactivated influenza vaccine. The study's findings and limits: It was the authors' suggestion that each seasonal influenza vaccination recruits few new T cells.

The V gene is TRBV7-9, the J gene TRBJ2-1; TRBD1 agrees at 8 bases. The input for sequencing was PBMCs from blood, taken about 5 days after vaccination. The sequence derives from a man aged 45 to 65 who received an inactivated influenza vaccine. The CDR3 DNA reads TGTGCCAGCAGCGCGGACAGGGCCTTTTACAATGAGCAGTTCTTC. Translated, it gives CASSADRAFYNEQFF.